Each of the 25 T cell receptor beta chains below was sequenced from the same sample in a study of neurological immune-mediated disorders (dated by TCRdb to the late 2010s). Receptor libraries were prepared by 5' RACE. TCRdb records Illumina HiSeq 2500 as the sequencer. TCRdb passed the public sequencing reads through fastp at Q25 and MiXCR, retaining productive beta sequences. Rows are combined by CDR3 protein, so each entry shows the most common genes and DNA. Across this sample there are tens of thousands of distinct CDR3 sequences, with approximately 10% seen only once. The ten top clones hold 1.8% of the sample. The material sequenced was PBMCs. Receptors originate from a man in his fifties or sixties in good health.

This clonotype was observed at least ten times. The chain combines TRBV7-2 with TRBJ1-5; D is perhaps TRBD1 (6 bases). The CDR3 totals 15 residues. V was shortened by 3 bases and J by 6 bases, with 15 bases between the two germline ends. The germline V gene encodes CDR1 SGHTA and CDR2 FQGNSA. In nucleotides, the CDR3 is TGTGCCAGCAGCTTTATGGACAGCTATAGTCAGCCCCAGCATTTT. It is translated as CASSFMDSYSQPQHF.

There are many counts of this clonotype. This chain uses TRBV6-2 or TRBV6-3 with TRBJ2-1, with 15 positions matching TRBD2. This CDR3 contains 16 residues. V lost 0 bases to trimming and J lost 9 bases; unmatched junction nucleotides: 3. Germline assignment: CDR1 MNHEY and CDR2 SVGEGT. The CDR3 nucleotides are TGTGCCAGCAGTTACTCGGGACTAGCGGGGGGAGGTGAGCAGTTCTTC. Translation gives CASSYSGLAGGGEQFF.

The CDR3 nucleotides are TGTGCCAGCAGCTCGGCGCGGGGGCGCACAGATACGCAGTATTTT. Translation gives CASSSARGRTDTQYF. The rearrangement uses TRBV7-2 and TRBJ2-3; D is perhaps TRBD2 (7 bases). The germline CDR1 and CDR2 sequences are SGHTA and FQGNSA. V was pared by 4 bases and J by 1 base, with 12 bases between. This CDR3 is built from 15 residues.

There are many counts of this clonotype. The chain employs TRBV19 and TRBJ2-7; D remains unclear. This CDR3 comprises 11 residues. Trimming cost V 8 bases and J 4 bases, with 9 bases left between them. Germline CDR1 reads LNHDA; CDR2 reads SQIVND (reference sequence). CDR3 sequence (DNA): TGTGCCAGTGCTACTTCTTACGAGCAGTACTTC. Translating it yields CASATSYEQYF.

This clonotype was observed many times. This chain uses TRBV20-1 with TRBJ2-7, with D uncertain. Germline-derived CDR1 and CDR2 are DFQATT and SNEGSKA (reference sequence). The CDR3 spans 14 residues. V lost 6 bases to trimming and J lost 1 base, with 16 bases between them. CDR3: CSAGKVKGSYEQYF. CDR3 nucleotides: TGCAGTGCGGGGAAGGTAAAGGGTTCCTACGAGCAGTACTTC.

This clonotype has ten or more counts. The J gene is TRBJ2-3, the V gene TRBV9, with D possibly matching TRBD2 (5 bases). The CDR3 has 13 residues. The V gene lost 3 bases and the J gene lost 8 bases, with 13 bases spanning the gap. CDR1 and CDR2 from the germline V gene are SGDLS and YYNGEE. This CDR3 reads CASSGRRQLTQYF. CDR3 nucleotides: TGTGCCAGCAGCGGTAGGAGGCAGCTTACGCAGTATTTT. Filled out from reference TRBV9 and TRBJ2-3, the complete variable domain reads DSGVTQTPKHLITATGQRVTLRCSPRSGDLSVYWYQQSLDQGLQFLIQYYNGEERAKGNILERFSAQQFPDLHSELNLSSLELGDSALYFCASSGRRQLTQYFGPGTRLTVL.

This clonotype was picked up many times. The gene calls are TRBV29-1 and TRBJ2-1; TRBD1 agrees at 7 bases. This CDR3 is built from 12 residues. Germline V gene lookup returns CDR1 SQVTM and CDR2 ANQGSEA. With 6 bases clipped from V and 8 bases from J, the junction kept 7 bases outside the gene matches. The CDR3 DNA reads as TGCAGCGTGGGGACAGCGAGCGATGAGCAGTTCTTC. Translating it yields CSVGTASDEQFF.

This clonotype was counted many times. The chain links TRBV12-3 or TRBV12-4 to TRBJ1-5, with D tentatively TRBD1 (5 bases). The CDR3 has 16 residues. The V and J ends lost 1 base and 2 bases respectively, with 12 bases between them. The CDR3 protein is CASSLVITGGNQPQHF. DNA for the CDR3: TGTGCCAGCAGTTTAGTTATTACAGGAGGCAATCAGCCCCAGCATTTT.

This clonotype has a count of ten or more. V and J are TRBV6-1 and TRBJ1-5; D is unresolved. This CDR3 is 15 amino acids long. CDR1 and CDR2 from the germline V gene are MNHNS and SASEGT. The ends were cut back, 1 base at V and 7 bases at J, with 14 bases in the middle. The CDR3 protein is CASSEGTALGQPQHF. As DNA, the CDR3 is TGTGCCAGCAGTGAAGGGACGGCCCTAGGGCAGCCCCAGCATTTT.

The table lists this clonotype with many counts. The chain combines TRBV7-3 with TRBJ1-2; 8 bases map to TRBD1. Trimming at V came to 5 bases and at J to 6 bases, leaving 8 bases not matched to a gene. The germline V gene encodes CDR1 SGHTA and CDR2 FQGTGA. The CDR3 spans 14 residues. CDR3 DNA: TGTGCCAGCAGCCCCGGGGACAGGATGAATGGCTACACCTTC. Its translation is CASSPGDRMNGYTF.

This clonotype was seen more than once but under ten times. This rearrangement joins TRBV6-4 to TRBJ2-1, with TRBD1 identical over 10 bases. This CDR3 spans 14 amino acids. V trimming: 8 bases; J trimming: 9 bases; junction bases outside the gene matches: 10. Germline V gene data show CDR1 as MRHNA and CDR2 as SNTAGT. Written as DNA, the CDR3 is TGTGCCAGCTGGGGGACAGGGGTTATCAGTGAGCAGTTCTTC. It yields the protein CASWGTGVISEQFF.

This clonotype was seen at least ten times. The chain carries TRBV7-8 and TRBJ1-6; D remains unclear. The ends were cut back, 7 bases at V and 8 bases at J, with 12 bases in the middle. The CDR3 contains 13 residues. Germline V gives CDR1 SGHVS, CDR2 FQNEAQ. CDR3 DNA: TGTGCCAGCAAAAAGGGTTCGGATTCACCCCTCCACTTT. This sequence encodes CASKKGSDSPLHF.

This clonotype was picked up many times. The rearrangement links TRBV12-3 or TRBV12-4 to TRBJ1-2; D ambiguous. The ends were cut back, 5 bases at V and 4 bases at J, with 14 bases in the middle. The CDR3 totals 14 residues. DNA of the CDR3: TGTGCCAGCAGTCTGGTTGAGGGCGGCTATGGCTACACCTTC. Encoded protein: CASSLVEGGYGYTF.

This clonotype has at least ten counts. CDR3 amino acids: CASSLIGVAYEQYF. The CDR3 region has the DNA TGTGCCAGCAGCTTAATTGGAGTAGCGTACGAGCAGTACTTC. The rearrangement uses TRBV7-2 and TRBJ2-7, with a possible D match to TRBD2 (5 bases). The V and J ends lost 2 bases and 4 bases respectively, with 12 bases between them. Germline CDR1 reads SGHTA; CDR2 reads FQGNSA. This CDR3 region has 14 residues.

This clonotype was found a few times. This chain connects TRBV18 to TRBJ2-3; 11 bases agree with TRBD2. Trimming took 6 bases from V and 7 from J; bases not matched to a gene: 18. In germline, CDR1 is KGHSH, CDR2 LQKENI. The CDR3 runs to 18 residues. CDR3 DNA sequence: TGTGCCAGCTCCCCCGGGCTAGCGGGGGGTCCCCGCGGGAATACGCAGTATTTT. Residues: CASSPGLAGGPRGNTQYF.

Note on this clonotype: Given a much more abundant clone one base away, this may be a read error. V is TRBV20-1 and J is TRBJ2-4, with D perhaps assigned TRBD1 or TRBD2 (5 bases each). The CDR3 loop spans 11 amino acids. The germline gives CDR1 DFQATT, CDR2 SNEGSKA (reference sequence). The CDR3 DNA reads TGCTCCGGGGCTCTCGTAAACATTCGGTACTTC. This sequence encodes CSGALVNIRYF.

The table lists this clonotype with many counts. The rearrangement links TRBV9 to TRBJ2-7; D perhaps matches TRBD2 (8 bases). Germline V lookup: CDR1 SGDLS, CDR2 YYNGEE. The V and J ends lost 4 bases and 5 bases respectively, with 19 bases between them. The CDR3 runs 15 residues. For the CDR3, the DNA is TGTGCCAGCAGCCCATCTTCGGGAGGGGGCCACGAGCAGTACTTC. Its translation: CASSPSSGGGHEQYF.

This CDR3 reads CASSPSGQGGTDTQYF. The CDR3 DNA sequence: TGTGCCAGCAGCCCGTCCGGACAGGGGGGCACAGATACGCAGTATTTT. The chain carries TRBV7-9 and TRBJ2-3, with TRBD1 matching over 10 bases. The J segment lost 1 base and the V segment lost 5 bases, leaving 6 bases of the junction unmatched. In germline, CDR1 is SEHNR, CDR2 FQNEAQ (reference sequence). The CDR3 spans 16 residues.

This clonotype was recorded at least ten times. The rearrangement links TRBV5-4 to TRBJ2-5; D remains ambiguous. V gave up 0 bases and J gave up 1 base, with 7 bases separating them. CDR1 and CDR2 from the germline V gene are SGHNT and YYREEE (reference sequence). This CDR3 is 14 amino acids long. The CDR3 protein is CASSLEAAQETQYF. Written as DNA, the CDR3 is TGTGCCAGCAGCTTGGAGGCGGCCCAAGAGACCCAGTACTTC. The full variable domain, rest sourced from reference TRBV5-4 and TRBJ2-5, is ETGVTQSPTHLIKTRGQQVTLRCSSQSGHNTVSWYQQALGQGPQFIFQYYREEENGRGNFPPRFSGLQFPNYSSELNVNALELDDSALYLCASSLEAAQETQYFGPGTRLLVL.

The table lists this clonotype with many counts. The chain carries TRBV15 and TRBJ2-3; weak D call: TRBD2 (6 bases). CDR3 length: 14 residues. In germline, CDR1 is LNHNV, CDR2 YYDKDF (reference sequence). V shed 3 bases and J shed 3 bases, with 10 bases lying between them. CDR3 sequence: CATSSSEGTDTQYF. The CDR3 DNA reads TGTGCCACCAGCAGCTCGGAGGGGACAGATACGCAGTATTTT.

As to this clonotype: Just one base apart from a much larger clone, this may be a read error. The chain uses TRBV7-2 and TRBJ2-2; D gene ambiguous. Deletions cut 0 bases from V and 1 base from J, with 6 bases between. Germline-derived CDR1 and CDR2 are SGHTA and FQGNSA. The CDR3 extends over 15 amino acids. DNA for the CDR3: TGTGCCAGCAGCTTAGCGGTGGGGAACACCGGGGAGCTGTTTTTT. This gives the protein CASSLAVGNTGELFF.

To note about this clonotype: One end of the junction does not line up with germline, which may come from a read error. The V call is TRBV29-1, the J call TRBJ1-2; 7 nucleotides match TRBD1. This CDR3 region has 13 residues. Germline loops: CDR1 SQVTM, CDR2 ANQGSEA. For the CDR3, the DNA is TGCAGCGCCGTGACAGGGACTAACTATGGCTACATCTTC. This translates into CSAVTGTNYGYIF.

This clonotype was found many times. J is TRBJ2-1 and V is TRBV29-1; weak D call: TRBD2 (5 bases). Trimming left V 6 bases short and J 7 bases short, with 19 bases between. There are 14 residues in the CDR3. From germline, CDR1 is SQVTM and CDR2 ANQGSEA. The CDR3 reads CSVSGIPRRNEQFF. CDR3 coding DNA: TGCAGCGTCTCCGGGATCCCGAGGCGGAATGAGCAGTTCTTC.

This clonotype was recorded many times. The chain combines TRBV3-1 with TRBJ1-2; TRBD1 matches 8 bases. CDR1 and CDR2 from the germline V gene are LGHDT and YNNKEL (reference sequence). This CDR3 is 16 amino acids long. V dropped 0 bases and J dropped 6; count of bases not matched to a gene: 9. CDR3 in amino acids: CASSQDHTRTGNGYTF. The CDR3 bases are TGTGCCAGCAGCCAAGATCATACGAGGACAGGGAATGGCTACACCTTC.

This clonotype occurred many times. V gene TRBV7-2 combines with J gene TRBJ2-3; D is undetermined. Germline CDR1 is SGHTA and CDR2 is FQGNSA. V was cut by 5 bases and J by 8 bases, with 17 bases left in between. The CDR3 is 14 residues long. In nucleotides, the CDR3 is TGTGCCAGCAGCCGGTCGATTTTGGGCGGTACGCAGTATTTT. This gives the protein CASSRSILGGTQYF.